This TCR beta chain was sequenced during a study of blood T cell repertoires in COVID-19. The repertoire was sequenced with immunoSEQ multiplex PCR; TCRdb's copy has only in-frame clones and lacks some. The sample gives more than 95,000 clones, 74% of which show up once; approximately 5.9% is in the top ten. Germline loops: CDR1 SGHKS, CDR2 YYEKEE (reference sequence). Unmatched junction bases numbered 2, after V lost 3 bases and J lost 2 bases. The CDR3 extends over 14 amino acids. The chain recombines TRBV5-5 with TRBJ2-7, with 10 bases fitting TRBD2. This receptor was identified in a man older than 75 with COVID-19, enrolled during active disease. Sequenced material: peripheral blood. As DNA, the CDR3 is TGTGCCAGCAGCTCCGGGACTAGCGCCTACGAGCAGTACTTC. Its protein is CASSSGTSAYEQYF. The full variable domain, completed using reference TRBV5-5 and TRBJ2-7, is DAGVTQSPTHLIKTRGQQVTLRCSPISGHKSVSWYQQVLGQGPQFIFQYYEKEERGRGNFPDRFSARQFPNYSSELNVNALLLGDSALYLCASSSGTSAYEQYFGPGTRLTVT.